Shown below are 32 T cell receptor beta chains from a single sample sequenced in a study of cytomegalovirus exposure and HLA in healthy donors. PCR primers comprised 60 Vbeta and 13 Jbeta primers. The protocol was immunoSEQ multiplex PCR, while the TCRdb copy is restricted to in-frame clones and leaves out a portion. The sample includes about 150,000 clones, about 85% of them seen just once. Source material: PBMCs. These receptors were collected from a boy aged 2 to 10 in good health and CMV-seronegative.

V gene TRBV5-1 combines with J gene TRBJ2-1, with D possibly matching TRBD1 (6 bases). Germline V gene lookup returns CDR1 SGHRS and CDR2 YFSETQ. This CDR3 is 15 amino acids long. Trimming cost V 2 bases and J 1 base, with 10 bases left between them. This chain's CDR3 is CASSLDRSSYNEQFF. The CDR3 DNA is TGCGCCAGCAGCTTAGACAGGTCGTCCTACAATGAGCAGTTCTTC.

The CDR3 protein is CASSTRGEGNQPQHF. Here the CDR3 DNA reads TGTGCCAGCTCCACCAGGGGGGAAGGGAATCAGCCCCAGCATTTT. The rearrangement uses TRBV18 and TRBJ1-5; 7 bases align to TRBD1. The V gene end was trimmed by 6 bases and the J gene end by 4 bases; junction bases not matched to a gene: 9. The length of the CDR3 is 15 residues. From germline, CDR1 is KGHSH and CDR2 LQKENI.

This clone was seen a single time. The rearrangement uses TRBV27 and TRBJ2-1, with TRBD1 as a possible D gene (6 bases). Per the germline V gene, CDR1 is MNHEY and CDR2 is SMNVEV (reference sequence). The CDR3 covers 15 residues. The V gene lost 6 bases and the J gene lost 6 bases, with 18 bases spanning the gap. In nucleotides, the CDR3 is TGTGCCAGCAGCCCTAGTTGGTCAGGGGTCAATGAGCAGTTCTTC. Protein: CASSPSWSGVNEQFF.

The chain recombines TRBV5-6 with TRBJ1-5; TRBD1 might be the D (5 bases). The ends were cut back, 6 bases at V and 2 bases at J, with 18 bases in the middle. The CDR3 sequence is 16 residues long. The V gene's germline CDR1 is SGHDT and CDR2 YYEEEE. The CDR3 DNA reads TGTGCCAGCAAGACCCGGGGGGGAGGAGGCAATCAGCCCCAGCATTTT. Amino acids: CASKTRGGGGNQPQHF.

Here the CDR3 DNA reads TGTGCCAGCAGCTTAAATGCAGGGTTAGGGTCACCCCTCCACTTT. Its protein is CASSLNAGLGSPLHF. V is TRBV11-2 and J is TRBJ1-6; weak D call: TRBD1 (5 bases). CDR1 and CDR2 (germline): SGHAT, FQNNGV. The CDR3 is 15 amino acids. Trimming took off 2 bases at V and 10 bases at J, with 15 bases between the two ends.

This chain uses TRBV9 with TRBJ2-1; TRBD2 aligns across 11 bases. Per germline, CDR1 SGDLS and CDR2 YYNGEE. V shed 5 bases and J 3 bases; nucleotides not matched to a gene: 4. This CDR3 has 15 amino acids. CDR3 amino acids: CASSIGTSGYNEQFF. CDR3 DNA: TGTGCCAGCAGTATCGGGACTAGCGGCTACAATGAGCAGTTCTTC.

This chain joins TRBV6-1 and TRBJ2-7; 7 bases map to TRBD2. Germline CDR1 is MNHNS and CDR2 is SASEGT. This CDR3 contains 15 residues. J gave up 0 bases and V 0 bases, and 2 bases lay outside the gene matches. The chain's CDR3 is CASSEAGGSSYEQYF. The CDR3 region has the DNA TGTGCCAGCAGTGAAGCGGGGGGGAGCTCCTACGAGCAGTACTTC.

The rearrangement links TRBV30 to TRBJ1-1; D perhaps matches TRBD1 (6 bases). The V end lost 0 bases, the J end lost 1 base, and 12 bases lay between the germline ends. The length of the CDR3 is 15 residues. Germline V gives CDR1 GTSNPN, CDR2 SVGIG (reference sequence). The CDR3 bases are TGTGCCTGGAGTGTACTAGCGGGGGCGAACACTGAAGCTTTCTTT. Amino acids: CAWSVLAGANTEAFF.

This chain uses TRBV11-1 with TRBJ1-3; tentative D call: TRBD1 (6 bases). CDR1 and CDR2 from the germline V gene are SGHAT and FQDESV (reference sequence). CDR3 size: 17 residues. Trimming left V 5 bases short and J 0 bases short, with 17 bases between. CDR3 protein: CASSPERTGISGNTIYF. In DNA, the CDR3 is TGTGCCAGCAGCCCAGAGCGAACAGGGATCTCTGGAAACACCATATATTTT.

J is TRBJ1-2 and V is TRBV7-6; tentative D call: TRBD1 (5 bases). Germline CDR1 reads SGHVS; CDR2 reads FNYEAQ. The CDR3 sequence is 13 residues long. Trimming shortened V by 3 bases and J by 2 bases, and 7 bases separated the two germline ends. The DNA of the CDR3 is TGTGCCAGCAGCTTGGGGGGGAACTATGGCTACACCTTC. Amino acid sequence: CASSLGGNYGYTF.

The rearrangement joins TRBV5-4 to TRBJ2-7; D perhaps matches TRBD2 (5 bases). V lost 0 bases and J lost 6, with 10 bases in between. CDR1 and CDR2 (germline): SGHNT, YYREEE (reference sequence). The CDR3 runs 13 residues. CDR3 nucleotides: TGTGCCAGCAGCTTGGGGTCCGGGATCGAGCAGTACTTC. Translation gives CASSLGSGIEQYF.

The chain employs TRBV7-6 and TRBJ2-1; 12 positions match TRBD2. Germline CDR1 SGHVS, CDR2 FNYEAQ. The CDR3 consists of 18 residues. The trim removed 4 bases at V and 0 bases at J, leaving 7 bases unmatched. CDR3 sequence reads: CASSWGTSGPSSYNEQFF. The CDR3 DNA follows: TGTGCCAGCAGCTGGGGGACTAGCGGGCCCAGCTCCTACAATGAGCAGTTCTTC.

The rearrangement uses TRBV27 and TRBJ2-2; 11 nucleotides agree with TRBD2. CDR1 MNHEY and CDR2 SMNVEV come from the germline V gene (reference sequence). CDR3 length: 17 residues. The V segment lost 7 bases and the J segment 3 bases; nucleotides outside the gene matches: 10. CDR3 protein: CASTSSSGRADTGELFF. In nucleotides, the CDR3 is TGTGCCAGCACCTCGAGTAGCGGGAGGGCCGACACCGGGGAGCTGTTTTTT.

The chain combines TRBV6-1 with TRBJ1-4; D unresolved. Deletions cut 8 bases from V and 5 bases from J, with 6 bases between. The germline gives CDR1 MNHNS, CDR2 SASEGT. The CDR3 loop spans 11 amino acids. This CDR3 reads CASGLNEKLFF. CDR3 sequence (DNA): TGTGCCAGCGGCCTGAATGAAAAACTGTTTTTT.

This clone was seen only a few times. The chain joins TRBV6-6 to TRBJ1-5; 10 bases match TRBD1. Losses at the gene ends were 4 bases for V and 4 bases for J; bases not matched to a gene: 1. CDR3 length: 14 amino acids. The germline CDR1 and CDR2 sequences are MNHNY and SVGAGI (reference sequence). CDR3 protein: CASSWTGGNQPQHF. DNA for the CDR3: TGTGCCAGCAGTTGGACAGGGGGGAATCAGCCCCAGCATTTT.

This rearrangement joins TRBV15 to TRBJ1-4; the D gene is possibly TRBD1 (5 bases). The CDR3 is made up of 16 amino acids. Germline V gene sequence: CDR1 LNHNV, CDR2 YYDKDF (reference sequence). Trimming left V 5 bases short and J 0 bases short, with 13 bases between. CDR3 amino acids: CATSGYRFATNEKLFF. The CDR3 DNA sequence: TGTGCCACCAGCGGGTACAGGTTTGCAACTAATGAAAAACTGTTTTTT. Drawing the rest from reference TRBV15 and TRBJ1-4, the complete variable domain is DAMVIQNPRYQVTQFGKPVTLSCSQTLNHNVMYWYQQKSSQAPKLLFHYYDKDFNNEADTPDNFQSRRPNTSFCFLDIRSPGLGDTAMYLCATSGYRFATNEKLFFGSGTQLSVL.

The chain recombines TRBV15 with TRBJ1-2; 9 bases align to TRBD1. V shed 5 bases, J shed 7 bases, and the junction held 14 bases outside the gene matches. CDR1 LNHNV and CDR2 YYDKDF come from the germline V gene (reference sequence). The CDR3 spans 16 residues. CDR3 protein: CATSFNRGTGKGGYTF. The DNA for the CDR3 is TGTGCCACCAGCTTCAATAGGGGGACAGGGAAGGGTGGCTACACCTTC.

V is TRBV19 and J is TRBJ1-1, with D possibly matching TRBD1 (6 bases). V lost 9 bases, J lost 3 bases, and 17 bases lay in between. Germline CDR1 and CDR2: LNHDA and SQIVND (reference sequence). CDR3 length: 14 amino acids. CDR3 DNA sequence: TGTGCCAGCAGGAGACAGGACGAGGACACTGAAGCTTTCTTT. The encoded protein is CASRRQDEDTEAFF.

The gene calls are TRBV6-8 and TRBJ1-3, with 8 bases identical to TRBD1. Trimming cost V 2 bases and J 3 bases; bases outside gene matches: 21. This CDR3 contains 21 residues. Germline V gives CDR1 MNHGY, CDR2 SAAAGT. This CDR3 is CASSYPRPDRDQYSGGNTIYF. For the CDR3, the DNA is TGTGCCAGCAGTTACCCACGCCCGGACAGGGATCAATATTCGGGTGGAAACACCATATATTTT.

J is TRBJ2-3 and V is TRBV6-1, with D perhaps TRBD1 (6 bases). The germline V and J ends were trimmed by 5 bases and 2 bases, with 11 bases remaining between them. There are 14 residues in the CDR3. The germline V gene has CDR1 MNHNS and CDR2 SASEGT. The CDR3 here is CASSLGQYTDTQYF. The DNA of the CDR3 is TGTGCCAGCAGTTTAGGACAGTACACAGATACGCAGTATTTT.

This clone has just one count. The CDR3 coding sequence is TGCGCCTCGTGGTCGCGGGAGAGCAACGGGGAGCTGTTTTTT. Its protein product is CASWSRESNGELFF. The chain has TRBV5-1 and TRBJ2-2; 7 bases align to TRBD2. The CDR3 consists of 14 residues. CDR1 and CDR2 from the germline V gene are SGHRS and YFSETQ. The V gene end was trimmed by 10 bases and the J gene end by 7 bases; junction bases not matched to a gene: 13.

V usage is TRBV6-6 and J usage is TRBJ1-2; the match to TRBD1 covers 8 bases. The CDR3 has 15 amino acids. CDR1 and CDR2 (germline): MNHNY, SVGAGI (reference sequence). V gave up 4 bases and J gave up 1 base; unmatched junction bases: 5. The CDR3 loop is CASSSPDRGNYGYTF. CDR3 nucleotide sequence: TGTGCCAGCAGTTCCCCAGACAGGGGTAACTATGGCTACACCTTC.

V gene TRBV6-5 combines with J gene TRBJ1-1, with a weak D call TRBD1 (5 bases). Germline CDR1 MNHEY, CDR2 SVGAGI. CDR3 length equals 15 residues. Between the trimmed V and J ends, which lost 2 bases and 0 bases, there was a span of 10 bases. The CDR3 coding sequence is TGTGCCAGCAGTTACGACAGACAGATGAACACTGAAGCTTTCTTT. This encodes CASSYDRQMNTEAFF.

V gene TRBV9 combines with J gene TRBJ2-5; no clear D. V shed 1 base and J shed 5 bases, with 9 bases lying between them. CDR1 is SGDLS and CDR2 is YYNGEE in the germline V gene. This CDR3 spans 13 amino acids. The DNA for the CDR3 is TGTGCCAGCAGCGTATACAGCTACGAGACCCAGTACTTC. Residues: CASSVYSYETQYF.

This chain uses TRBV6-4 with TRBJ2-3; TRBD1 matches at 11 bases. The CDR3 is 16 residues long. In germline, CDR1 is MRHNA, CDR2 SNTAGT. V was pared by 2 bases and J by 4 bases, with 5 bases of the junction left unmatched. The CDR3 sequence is CASSDQPGQGADTQYF. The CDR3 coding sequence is TGTGCCAGCAGTGACCAACCGGGACAGGGGGCAGATACGCAGTATTTT.

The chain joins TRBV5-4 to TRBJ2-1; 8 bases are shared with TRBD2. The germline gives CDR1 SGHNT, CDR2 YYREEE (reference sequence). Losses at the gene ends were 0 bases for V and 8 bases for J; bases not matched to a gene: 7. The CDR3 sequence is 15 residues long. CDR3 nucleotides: TGTGCCAGCAGCTTGGTTGCGGGAGGCCACGATGAGCAGTTCTTC. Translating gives CASSLVAGGHDEQFF.

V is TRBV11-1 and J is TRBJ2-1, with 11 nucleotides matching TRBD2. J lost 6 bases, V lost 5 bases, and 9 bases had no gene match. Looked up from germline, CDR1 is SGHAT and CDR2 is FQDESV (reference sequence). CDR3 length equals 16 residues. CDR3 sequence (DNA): TGTGCCAGCAGCCGCCAACTAGCGGGAGCTTTCAATGAGCAGTTCTTC. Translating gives CASSRQLAGAFNEQFF. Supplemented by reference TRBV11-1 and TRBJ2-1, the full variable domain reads EAEVAQSPRYKITEKSQAVAFWCDPISGHATLYWYRQILGQGPELLVQFQDESVVDDSQLPKDRFSAERLKGVDSTLKIQPAELGDSAMYLCASSRQLAGAFNEQFFGPGTRLTVL.

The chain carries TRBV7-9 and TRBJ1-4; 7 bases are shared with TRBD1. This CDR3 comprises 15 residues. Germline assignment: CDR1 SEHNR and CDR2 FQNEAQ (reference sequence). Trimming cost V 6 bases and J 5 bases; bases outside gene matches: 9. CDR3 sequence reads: CASRRPGQQNEKLFF. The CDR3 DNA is TGTGCCAGCAGACGACCGGGACAGCAAAATGAAAAACTGTTTTTT. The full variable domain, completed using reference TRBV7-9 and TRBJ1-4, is DTGVSQNPRHKITKRGQNVTFRCDPISEHNRLYWYRQTLGQGPEFLTYFQNEAQLEKSRLLSDRFSAERPKGSFSTLEIQRTEQGDSAMYLCASRRPGQQNEKLFFGSGTQLSVL.

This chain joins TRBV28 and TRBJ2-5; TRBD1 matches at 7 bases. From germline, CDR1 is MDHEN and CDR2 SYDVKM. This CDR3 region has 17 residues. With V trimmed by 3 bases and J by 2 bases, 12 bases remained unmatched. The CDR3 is CASSLTQPDRSQETQYF. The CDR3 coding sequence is TGTGCCAGCAGTTTGACGCAACCGGACAGGTCGCAAGAGACCCAGTACTTC.

The chain's CDR3 is CAWSLGIGVAEAFF. The CDR3 DNA sequence: TGTGCCTGGAGTTTGGGGATAGGGGTGGCTGAAGCTTTCTTT. The chain links TRBV30 to TRBJ1-1, with a tentative D call TRBD1 (5 bases). Germline assignment: CDR1 GTSNPN and CDR2 SVGIG (reference sequence). This CDR3 has 14 amino acids. The V end was cut by 2 bases, the J end by 6 bases, with 16 bases between.

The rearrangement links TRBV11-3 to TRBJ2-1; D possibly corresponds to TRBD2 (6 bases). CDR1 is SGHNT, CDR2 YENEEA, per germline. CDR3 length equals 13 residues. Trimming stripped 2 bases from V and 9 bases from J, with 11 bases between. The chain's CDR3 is CASSLSGVIEQFF. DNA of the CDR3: TGTGCCAGCAGCTTATCGGGGGTCATTGAGCAGTTCTTC.

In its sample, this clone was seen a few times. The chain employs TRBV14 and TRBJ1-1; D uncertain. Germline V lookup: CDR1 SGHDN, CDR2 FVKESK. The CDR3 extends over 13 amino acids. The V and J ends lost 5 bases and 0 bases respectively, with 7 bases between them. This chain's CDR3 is CASSYSLNTEAFF. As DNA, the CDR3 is TGTGCCAGCAGCTATTCTTTGAACACTGAAGCTTTCTTT.